The next 18 T cell receptor beta chains were all read from a single sample in a study of blood T cells in healthy people across ages. PCR was performed a second time for 7 to 11 cycles using a sample-barcoded 5' primer and a J-beta primer mix. TCRdb independently ran MiXCR on the 5' RACE reads; one entry per CDR3 protein. Of roughly 860,000 distinct CDR3 sequences detected, around 68% appear once; the ten largest clones hold about a quarter. Source material: blood. All receptors derive from a man younger than 40 in good health.

V gene TRBV10-3 combines with J gene TRBJ2-7; the D is unclear. In germline, CDR1 is ENHRY, CDR2 SYGVKD. The CDR3 extends over 13 amino acids. Trimming left V 3 bases short and J 3 bases short, with 9 bases between. The CDR3 DNA reads as TGTGCCATCAGTGACGGCAGGTTCTACGAGCAGTACTTC. This codes for CAISDGRFYEQYF.

The sample holds one count of this clonotype. The chain carries TRBV27 and TRBJ2-4; D may be TRBD1 (6 bases). The J call may be in error: the DNA end matches TRBJ2-5 better. The CDR3 is made up of 14 amino acids. The germline CDR1 and CDR2 sequences are MNHEY and SMNVEV (reference sequence). For the CDR3, the DNA is TGTGCCAGCAGCGGACAGACTTCGCGAGAGACCCAGTACTTC. Protein product: CASSGQTSRETQYF.

This clonotype has only a few counts. The chain couples TRBV11-2 to TRBJ1-2; D perhaps matches TRBD1 (6 bases). This CDR3 comprises 13 residues. Between the trimmed V and J ends, which lost 1 base and 7 bases, there was a span of 10 bases. Germline assignment: CDR1 SGHAT and CDR2 FQNNGV. Written as DNA, the CDR3 is TGTGCCAGCAGCTTAGGAGAACAGGGTGGCTACACCTTC. Protein sequence: CASSLGEQGGYTF.

This clonotype was counted a single time. J is TRBJ1-6 and V is TRBV6-6; D is uncertain. Germline V lookup: CDR1 MNHNY, CDR2 SVGAGI (reference sequence). The CDR3 is 14 amino acids. V was trimmed by 2 bases and J by 9 bases, leaving 11 bases between them. The CDR3, as DNA: TGTGCCAGCAGTTACCCCACGGGTAGTTCACCCCTCCACTTT. The encoded protein is CASSYPTGSSPLHF.

The chain uses TRBV29-1 and TRBJ2-3; no reliable D call. Germline CDR1 and CDR2: SQVTM and ANQGSEA. This CDR3 contains 10 residues. V lost 8 bases to trimming and J lost 6 bases, with 9 bases between them. The CDR3 protein is CSIRPDTQYF. The CDR3 DNA sequence: TGCAGCATCAGGCCGGATACGCAGTATTTT.

This chain links TRBV5-6 with TRBJ2-1, with D perhaps given as TRBD1 or TRBD2 (5 bases each). The CDR3 totals 14 residues. Germline CDR1 and CDR2: SGHDT and YYEEEE. V was shortened by 2 bases and J by 3 bases, with 9 bases between the two germline ends. The CDR3 DNA follows: TGTGCCAGCAGCTTCGGGGCAGGCTACAATGAGCAGTTCTTC. It is translated as CASSFGAGYNEQFF.

The chain's CDR3 is CASSDPDSPGDEQFF. The CDR3 nucleotides are TGTGCCAGCAGTGACCCGGACAGCCCGGGCGATGAGCAGTTCTTC. This sequence joins TRBV2 and TRBJ2-1; possible D gene TRBD1, 6 bases. The CDR3 loop spans 15 amino acids. With 3 bases removed from V and 8 bases from J, the gap between germline ends came to 17 bases. CDR1 and CDR2 (germline): SNHLY, FYNNEI. Together with reference TRBV2 and TRBJ2-1, the CDR3 gives the full variable domain: EPEVTQTPSHQVTQMGQEVILRCVPISNHLYFYWYRQILGQKVEFLVSFYNNEISEKSEIFDDQFSVERPDGSNFTLKIRSTKLEDSAMYFCASSDPDSPGDEQFFGPGTRLTVL.

As DNA, the CDR3 is TGTGCCACCAGCAGACCCGGACAGGGGATGCAGTACTTC. Amino acids: CATSRPGQGMQYF. The gene calls are TRBV15 and TRBJ2-5, with 9 positions matching TRBD1. The V gene's germline CDR1 is LNHNV and CDR2 YYDKDF (reference sequence). This CDR3 is 13 amino acids long. V was clipped by 2 bases and J by 11 bases; unmatched bases: 6.

The CDR3 DNA reads TGCAGCGTTGACAGGGGCGTCATCGGCTACACCTTC. Protein product: CSVDRGVIGYTF. The V and J genes are TRBV29-1 and TRBJ1-2, with TRBD1 as a possible D gene (6 bases). The CDR3 loop spans 12 amino acids. V lost 3 bases to trimming and J lost 8 bases, with 13 bases between them. Germline-derived CDR1 and CDR2 are SQVTM and ANQGSEA.

The rearrangement links TRBV28 to TRBJ1-5; perhaps TRBD1 as D (5 bases). The germline V gene has CDR1 MDHEN and CDR2 SYDVKM. Trimming shortened V by 5 bases and J by 3 bases, and 11 bases separated the two germline ends. This CDR3 is 14 amino acids long. This CDR3 is CASSPQGDNQPQHF. CDR3 coding DNA: TGTGCCAGCAGTCCTCAGGGTGACAATCAGCCCCAGCATTTT.

This sequence joins TRBV28 and TRBJ2-3; a weak D match, TRBD1 (6 bases). CDR1 and CDR2 from the germline V gene are MDHEN and SYDVKM. CDR3 length: 15 residues. V gave up 2 bases and J gave up 6 bases, with 15 bases separating them. This CDR3 reads CASSLGGLYADTQYF. The DNA of the CDR3 is TGTGCCAGCAGTTTAGGGGGCCTGTACGCGGATACGCAGTATTTT.

The gene calls are TRBV29-1 and TRBJ1-2; D is perhaps TRBD1 (6 bases). The CDR3 is made up of 13 amino acids. Germline V gives CDR1 SQVTM, CDR2 ANQGSEA. V gave up 6 bases and J gave up 4 bases, with 15 bases separating them. In DNA form, the CDR3 reads TGCAGCGTGCGCAGAGGGGGATTCTATGGCTACACCTTC. Amino acids: CSVRRGGFYGYTF.

V usage is TRBV2 and J usage is TRBJ2-1; D is ambiguous. Germline-derived CDR1 and CDR2 are SNHLY and FYNNEI. V lost 6 bases to trimming and J lost 3 bases, with 15 bases between them. The CDR3 extends over 15 amino acids. DNA for the CDR3: TGTGCCAGCAGGCAATCGGAGCTGGACTACAATGAGCAGTTCTTC. This codes for CASRQSELDYNEQFF.

The chain combines TRBV9 with TRBJ2-7; 9 nucleotides line up with TRBD1. The length of the CDR3 is 14 residues. J lost 3 bases, V lost 4 bases, and 5 bases had no gene match. Germline CDR1 SGDLS, CDR2 YYNGEE. For the CDR3, the DNA is TGTGCCAGCAGCACTTCGGGACAGGGCTACGAGCAGTACTTC. Translated, it gives CASSTSGQGYEQYF. Combining the CDR3 with reference TRBV9 and TRBJ2-7 gives the whole variable domain DSGVTQTPKHLITATGQRVTLRCSPRSGDLSVYWYQQSLDQGLQFLIQYYNGEERAKGNILERFSAQQFPDLHSELNLSSLELGDSALYFCASSTSGQGYEQYFGPGTRLTVT.

V is TRBV5-6 and J is TRBJ2-3; possibly TRBD1 or TRBD2 for D (7 bases each). Germline-derived CDR1 and CDR2 are SGHDT and YYEEEE. V lost 0 bases to trimming and J lost 2 bases, with 13 bases between them. There are 16 residues in the CDR3. The CDR3 DNA sequence: TGTGCCAGCAGCTTGGGACAGGGACTATACACAGATACGCAGTATTTT. Amino acids: CASSLGQGLYTDTQYF.

The chain carries TRBV4-1 and TRBJ2-7, with 7 bases that match TRBD1. The J call may be wrong; the DNA end is better matched by TRBJ2-5. The CDR3 extends over 15 amino acids. Germline V gene sequence: CDR1 MGHRA, CDR2 YSYEKL. For the CDR3, the DNA is TGCGCCAGCAGCCAAGATATCGGGACAGAAGAGACCCAGTACTTC. It translates to CASSQDIGTEETQYF.

This chain links TRBV5-1 with TRBJ2-1; D might be TRBD2 (5 bases). The germline gives CDR1 SGHRS, CDR2 YFSETQ. V was clipped by 6 bases and J by 2 bases, with 21 bases between them. The CDR3 has 17 amino acids. This chain's CDR3 is CASNTDGPAAPYNEQFF. In DNA form, the CDR3 reads TGCGCCAGCAACACGGATGGGCCAGCGGCCCCCTACAATGAGCAGTTCTTC.

This chain links TRBV29-1 with TRBJ2-3; TRBD2 agrees at 11 bases. CDR1 SQVTM and CDR2 ANQGSEA come from the germline V gene. CDR3 size: 17 residues. J gave up 2 bases and V 1 base, and 8 bases lay outside the gene matches. The CDR3 protein is CSVEGLAGGPSTDTQYF. The DNA of the CDR3 is TGCAGCGTTGAAGGGTTAGCGGGGGGGCCCTCCACAGATACGCAGTATTTT.